This TCR beta chain was found in a study of blood T cell repertoires in COVID-19. Study at large: The study drew acute and convalescent COVID-19 samples from the United States, Italy and Spain. PBMCs, B-cell-depleted T cells, or T cells provided the cDNA or gDNA that made up the material.

Using immunoSEQ multiplex PCR, the repertoire was profiled, and TCRdb retains in-frame clones only, with some absent. The table has more than 200,000 clones, about 90% seen once. Patients from Seattle were sampled longitudinally, starting during active infection. V gave up 3 bases and J gave up 4 bases; unmatched junction bases: 3. Germline CDR1 SGDLS, CDR2 YYNGEE. The CDR3 length is 15 residues. The chain joins TRBV9 to TRBJ2-7, with TRBD2 identical over 14 bases. The sample taken for sequencing was peripheral blood. The TCR originated in a man aged 30 to 45 with COVID-19, enrolled during active disease. DNA of the CDR3: TGTGCCAGCAGCGACGGGACTAGCGGGAGTTACGAGCAGTACTTC. Translation gives CASSDGTSGSYEQYF.